The 20 T cell receptor beta chains given below trace back to one sample, sequenced in a study of cytomegalovirus exposure and HLA in healthy donors. Primers: 60 Vbeta forward and 13 Jbeta reverse. Data came from immunoSEQ multiplex PCR; TCRdb stores just in-frame clones and leaves some out. The table lists 150,000 to 200,000 clones, roughly four fifths of them singletons, with 2.5% to 3% in the top ten. Specimen: PBMCs. The receptor source for this set is a woman aged 45-60 years in good health and CMV-seropositive.

V usage is TRBV5-1 and J usage is TRBJ2-1; TRBD1 matches at 9 bases. Trimming at V came to 2 bases and at J to 8 bases, leaving 5 bases not matched to a gene. This CDR3 is 14 amino acids long. Germline CDR1 and CDR2: SGHRS and YFSETQ. The CDR3 loop is CASSFTGGLDEQFF. In nucleotides, the CDR3 is TGCGCCAGCAGCTTCACAGGGGGCCTCGATGAGCAGTTCTTC.

The rearrangement uses TRBV7-9 and TRBJ2-5; a possible D gene is TRBD1 (6 bases). Germline CDR1 reads SEHNR; CDR2 reads FQNEAQ (reference sequence). V was cut by 5 bases and J by 2 bases, with 15 bases left in between. This CDR3 spans 15 amino acids. The CDR3 nucleotides read TGTGCCAGCAGCCCCCCCGACAGGTGGCAAGAGACCCAGTACTTC. Protein: CASSPPDRWQETQYF.

V and J are TRBV5-4 and TRBJ2-7; D perhaps matches TRBD2 (6 bases). Trimming removed 4 bases at V and 6 bases at J, with 26 bases between. This CDR3 has 17 residues. The V gene's germline CDR1 is SGHNT and CDR2 YYREEE (reference sequence). In DNA form, the CDR3 reads TGTGCCAGCAGCGGTGAGCCTTTACTTGCGGGGAATTCCGAGCAGTACTTC. This encodes CASSGEPLLAGNSEQYF.

The CDR3 sequence is CASSVGGANTGELFF. The CDR3 bases are TGTGCCAGCAGCGTGGGGGGAGCAAACACCGGGGAGCTGTTTTTT. The gene calls are TRBV9 and TRBJ2-2, with D perhaps matching TRBD2 (6 bases). This CDR3 has 15 amino acids. The V end was cut by 2 bases, the J end by 2 bases, with 10 bases between. Per the germline V gene, CDR1 is SGDLS and CDR2 is YYNGEE.

This chain links TRBV30 with TRBJ1-2; TRBD1 matches 7 bases. The junction had 6 bases not matched to a gene; V was cut back by 1 base and J by 7 bases. CDR1 and CDR2 from the germline V gene are GTSNPN and SVGIG (reference sequence). The CDR3 is made up of 13 amino acids. Here the CDR3 DNA reads TGTGCCTGGAGTGACAGGGGTTCGGGTGGCTACACCTTC. Translating it yields CAWSDRGSGGYTF.

This chain links TRBV19 with TRBJ1-2; D perhaps matches TRBD1 (6 bases). Germline V gene sequence: CDR1 LNHDA, CDR2 SQIVND (reference sequence). The length of the CDR3 is 14 residues. The V and J ends lost 3 bases and 4 bases respectively, with 12 bases between them. The CDR3 region is CASSISDSTYGYTF. As DNA, the CDR3 is TGTGCCAGTAGTATTTCGGACAGTACCTATGGCTACACCTTC.

This chain connects TRBV19 to TRBJ1-5; no reliable D call. The CDR3 has 13 amino acids. V was pared by 5 bases and J by 3 bases, with 8 bases between. The germline gives CDR1 LNHDA, CDR2 SQIVND (reference sequence). As DNA, the CDR3 is TGTGCCAGTAGTGCGAAGTCCAATCAGCCCCAGCATTTT. Protein product: CASSAKSNQPQHF. Full variable domain (rest looked up from reference TRBV19 and TRBJ1-5): DGGITQSPKYLFRKEGQNVTLSCEQNLNHDAMYWYRQDPGQGLRLIYYSQIVNDFQKGDIAEGYSVSREKKESFPLTVTSAQKNPTAFYLCASSAKSNQPQHFGDGTRLSIL.

This clone was counted between two and nine times. This rearrangement joins TRBV5-1 to TRBJ2-3; TRBD2 agrees at 7 bases. V lost 3 bases, J lost 1 base, and 8 bases stayed unmatched. Germline V lookup: CDR1 SGHRS, CDR2 YFSETQ. The CDR3 spans 16 residues. The chain's CDR3 is CASSSRTGRGTDTQYF. The CDR3 DNA reads TGCGCCAGCAGCTCAAGGACGGGGAGGGGCACAGATACGCAGTATTTT. Complete variable domain (other parts from reference TRBV5-1 and TRBJ2-3): KAGVTQTPRYLIKTRGQQVTLSCSPISGHRSVSWYQQTPGQGLQFLFEYFSETQRNKGNFPGRFSGRQFSNSRSEMNVSTLELGDSALYLCASSSRTGRGTDTQYFGPGTRLTVL.

The chain is built from TRBV5-6 and TRBJ2-2; D is unresolved. Germline V gene sequence: CDR1 SGHDT, CDR2 YYEEEE. V was pared by 4 bases and J by 1 base, with 2 bases between. The CDR3 has 12 amino acids. CDR3: CASSQNTGELFF. The CDR3, as DNA: TGTGCCAGCAGCCAGAACACCGGGGAGCTGTTTTTT.

J is TRBJ2-3 and V is TRBV7-9; TRBD1 aligns across 11 bases. Germline-derived CDR1 and CDR2 are SEHNR and FQNEAQ (reference sequence). The CDR3 is made up of 16 amino acids. V lost 5 bases and J lost 2; bases outside the gene matches: 6. The CDR3 is CASSPGTGGFTDTQYF. CDR3 nucleotides: TGTGCCAGCAGCCCAGGGACAGGGGGATTCACAGATACGCAGTATTTT.

This clone has just a few counts. V and J are TRBV5-6 and TRBJ2-3; 7 bases are a match to TRBD1. Germline V gene data show CDR1 as SGHDT and CDR2 as YYEEEE. This CDR3 is 14 amino acids long. V trimming: 6 bases; J trimming: 4 bases; junction bases outside the gene matches: 8. The CDR3, as DNA: TGTGCCAGCACCAAGACAGGGCGAGCAGATACGCAGTATTTT. It codes for CASTKTGRADTQYF.

The chain recombines TRBV18 with TRBJ1-1; tentative D call: TRBD1 (6 bases). Germline CDR1 and CDR2: KGHSH and LQKENI. The CDR3 has 14 amino acids. Between the trimmed V and J ends, which lost 4 bases and 3 bases, there was a span of 12 bases. In DNA, the CDR3 is TGTGCCAGCTCACAACAAGGGGGGGACACTGAAGCTTTCTTT. Translating it yields CASSQQGGDTEAFF.

The chain combines TRBV4-2 with TRBJ1-2; no reliable D call. The CDR3 is made up of 15 amino acids. Trimming left V 0 bases short and J 4 bases short, with 12 bases between. Germline CDR1 is LGHNA and CDR2 is YNFKEQ. The CDR3 DNA follows: TGTGCCAGCAGCCAAGATAGTAGCAGCCCCTATGGCTACACCTTC. This gives the protein CASSQDSSSPYGYTF.

The chain couples TRBV5-1 to TRBJ2-1; weak D call: TRBD1 (6 bases). V was pared by 4 bases and J by 5 bases, with 16 bases between. Germline V CDR1 and CDR2: SGHRS, YFSETQ. This CDR3 spans 15 amino acids. The CDR3 protein is CASSAGTKIDNEQFF. The CDR3 nucleotides are TGCGCCAGCAGCGCCGGGACAAAGATTGACAATGAGCAGTTCTTC. The variable domain in full, with the rest retrieved from reference TRBV5-1 and TRBJ2-1, is KAGVTQTPRYLIKTRGQQVTLSCSPISGHRSVSWYQQTPGQGLQFLFEYFSETQRNKGNFPGRFSGRQFSNSRSEMNVSTLELGDSALYLCASSAGTKIDNEQFFGPGTRLTVL.

This chain links TRBV18 with TRBJ1-1, with 8 bases identical to TRBD1. This CDR3 is built from 13 residues. V shed 3 bases, J shed 6 bases, and the junction held 3 bases outside the gene matches. CDR1 KGHSH and CDR2 LQKENI come from the germline V gene. The CDR3 here is CASSPKDRAEAFF. DNA of the CDR3: TGTGCCAGCTCACCTAAGGACAGGGCTGAAGCTTTCTTT.

Comment on this clone: Other DNA sequences in this specimen translate into the identical CDR3. The chain has TRBV6-5 and TRBJ1-1; D is unresolved. Trimming cost V 0 bases and J 1 base, with 6 bases left between them. This CDR3 has 14 amino acids. The V gene's germline CDR1 is MNHEY and CDR2 SVGAGI. CDR3 residues: CASSYSYRNTEAFF. Written as DNA, the CDR3 is TGTGCCAGCAGTTACTCGTACAGGAACACTGAAGCTTTCTTT.

This clone turned up a few times. The chain combines TRBV10-3 with TRBJ1-2, with a weak D call TRBD1 (5 bases). Germline CDR1 reads ENHRY; CDR2 reads SYGVKD. V lost 4 bases and J 8 bases, leaving 8 bases between the germline ends. This CDR3 is built from 11 residues. CDR3 sequence (DNA): TGTGCCATCAGTGGGGGCTGGGGCTACACCTTC. Protein sequence: CAISGGWGYTF.

The rearrangement uses TRBV5-4 and TRBJ2-1, with 11 positions matching TRBD2. Germline CDR1 reads SGHNT; CDR2 reads YYREEE (reference sequence). The CDR3 contains 14 residues. Trimming took 1 base from V and 9 from J; bases not matched to a gene: 3. The DNA of the CDR3 is TGTGCCAGCAGCTTGTTAGCGGGGGGGCCTGAGCAGTTCTTC. It specifies CASSLLAGGPEQFF.

The chain links TRBV18 to TRBJ2-7; a possible D gene is TRBD1 (5 bases). CDR3 length equals 14 residues. Germline-derived CDR1 and CDR2 are KGHSH and LQKENI. The ends were cut back, 3 bases at V and 3 bases at J, with 12 bases in the middle. CDR3 in amino acids: CASSPADRNYEQYF. The CDR3 nucleotides read TGTGCCAGCTCACCCGCTGACAGAAACTACGAGCAGTACTTC.

The table lists this clone with a few counts. The gene calls are TRBV6-1 and TRBJ1-2, with D unresolved. V was pared by 6 bases and J by 12 bases, with 23 bases between. Germline V lookup: CDR1 MNHNS, CDR2 SASEGT. The CDR3 consists of 14 residues. As DNA, the CDR3 is TGTGCCAGCAGCCCGCAATATGAGGATCCGGTGCACACCTTC. It codes for CASSPQYEDPVHTF.